This is a list of T cell receptor beta chains from one sample in a study of T-cell memory formation after mild COVID-19. MiXCR, run by TCRdb on the 5' RACE reads, gives a single entry per CDR3 protein. The sample has about 610,000 distinct CDR3 sequences, around a sixth seen once. The sequenced material came from PBMCs or a T cell subset sorted from them (not recorded which). These receptors were taken from an adult woman who had mild COVID-19 (a few samples of this study predate the infection). Cell type and time point are not known. Both conserved end residues are part of each CDR3. A D gene is named only where the DNA matches it firmly. A clone size is listed for some rows: how often the clone was seen (once, few, many), or a class if it is expanded.

cdr3_nt cdr3_aa j_call clone_size v_call d_call
TGTGCCAGCAGCTTGGGTAGCCTTCACAACACTGAAGCTTTCTTT CASSLGSLHNTEAFF TRBJ1-1 NA TRBV5-5 NA
TGTGCCAGCAGTTACTCGATTTCCAACGACAATGAGCAGTTCTTC CASSYSISNDNEQFF TRBJ2-1 few TRBV6-5 NA
TGTGCCAGCAGCTCCCGGGGCAGGGGGCGTCTCACCGGGGAGCTGTTTTTT CASSSRGRGRLTGELFF TRBJ2-2 few TRBV7-2 TRBD1
TGCGCCAGCGAGCCCGGGGAGGGGAGACCCTACGAGCAGTACTTC CASEPGEGRPYEQYF TRBJ2-7 few TRBV5-1 TRBD2
TGCGCCAGCAGCTCCGGGACTAGCGGGGGGGTCCACGGGCAGTTCTTC CASSSGTSGGVHGQFF TRBJ2-1 NA TRBV5-1 TRBD2
TGTGCTAGCAGCCCCGCCAGGGGGCTTGACAATGAGCAGTTCTTC CASSPARGLDNEQFF TRBJ2-1 NA TRBV7-7 TRBD1
TGTGCCAGCAGTGAATCTTGGGGTTACGAGCAGTACTTC CASSESWGYEQYF TRBJ2-7 NA TRBV25-1 NA
TGTGCCAGCAGTTACTCGCGGGGTTCCGAGCAGTACTTC CASSYSRGSEQYF TRBJ2-7 few TRBV6-5 NA
TGCGCCAGCAGTCCGACTAGCGGGAGCTCCTACAATGAGCAGTTCTTC CASSPTSGSSYNEQFF TRBJ2-1 many TRBV5-1 TRBD2
TGTGCCACCAGCCGACCACTTCGCTCCCTCTCGGGGAACACTGAAGCTTTCTTT CATSRPLRSLSGNTEAFF TRBJ1-1 NA TRBV15 NA
TGTGCCAGCTACTTGTTCCCCGAGCAGTTCTTC CASYLFPEQFF TRBJ2-1 NA TRBV2 NA
TGTGCCAGTAGTTCCCGAAACAGGGATGACATTCAGTACTTC CASSSRNRDDIQYF TRBJ2-4 NA TRBV19 NA
TGCGCCAGCAGCCACCGGGACTCAAACACCGGGGAGCTGTTTTTT CASSHRDSNTGELFF TRBJ2-2 NA TRBV5-1 NA
TGCAGCGTTGCCCCATCTCTCTACACTGAAGCTTTCTTT CSVAPSLYTEAFF TRBJ1-1 many TRBV29-1 NA
TGTGCCAGCAGTTTATCGCAGGGGGCGGGCTATGGCTACACCTTC CASSLSQGAGYGYTF TRBJ1-2 NA TRBV27 TRBD1
TGTGCCAGCAGCCAGGGGTTAGCTAACTATGGCTACACCTTC CASSQGLANYGYTF TRBJ1-2 NA TRBV7-9 NA
TGTGCCAGCAGCTTAGCCAGCAATTCACCCCTCCACTTT CASSLASNSPLHF TRBJ1-6 NA TRBV7-8 NA
TGTGCCAGCAGCGTAGATCCCCGGGCGGGGGCAGATACGCAGTATTTT CASSVDPRAGADTQYF TRBJ2-3 NA TRBV9 TRBD2
TGCGCCAGCAGCCCAGGACGGGATTATTCACCCCTCCACTTT CASSPGRDYSPLHF TRBJ1-6 few TRBV4-1 NA
TGCAGTGCTAGAGCCCCAACGGGTATGAACACTGAAGCTTTCTTT CSARAPTGMNTEAFF TRBJ1-1 few TRBV20-1 NA
TGTGCCAGCAGCCCAGGGGGGGCAGGGCTCAACTATGGCTACACCTTC CASSPGGAGLNYGYTF TRBJ1-2 many TRBV7-9 TRBD1
TGTGCCAGCAGCTTTCTAGCGGGGAGGTATGAGCAGTTCTTC CASSFLAGRYEQFF TRBJ2-1 few TRBV7-3 TRBD2
TGCAGCGTTAAAGGTTTATTGAACACTGAAGCTTTCTTT CSVKGLLNTEAFF TRBJ1-1 few TRBV29-1 NA
TGTGCCAGCAGCTTAGGGACCGGGACAGGCGATGAGCAGTTCTTC CASSLGTGTGDEQFF TRBJ2-1 few TRBV7-6 TRBD1
TGCGCCAGCAGGACAGGGGCAGGGGACACTGAAGCTTTCTTT CASRTGAGDTEAFF TRBJ1-1 few TRBV4-1 TRBD1
TGCAGTGCTAGTACAGGGGATGGCTACACCTTC CSASTGDGYTF TRBJ1-2 few TRBV20-1 TRBD1
TGTGCCAGCAGTAGGGACAGGGGGTCAGGCGAGCAGTACTTC CASSRDRGSGEQYF TRBJ2-7 once TRBV6-6 TRBD1
TGTGCCAGCAACATTGGCCACTTCGAAGGTTCCTATAATTCACCCCTCCACTTT CASNIGHFEGSYNSPLHF TRBJ1-6 NA TRBV11-2 NA